One and the same sample provided the 26 T cell receptor beta chains below, sequenced in a study of OX40 agonist ivuxolimab in advanced cancers. TCRdb's table, derived via immunoSEQ multiplex PCR, lists solely in-frame clones and lacks some. The sample has fewer than 40,000 clones; 65% to 80% are singletons. The input for sequencing was CD4+ or CD8+ T cells sorted from blood, taken in a trial of the OX40 agonist ivuxolimab. The receptors here all came from an adult with an advanced solid tumor such as melanoma, head and neck, liver or kidney cancer.

The chain links TRBV11-3 to TRBJ2-1; possibly TRBD2 for D (5 bases). This CDR3 comprises 12 residues. The V gene lost 5 bases and the J gene lost 9 bases, with 11 bases spanning the gap. Looked up from germline, CDR1 is SGHNT and CDR2 is YENEEA. The CDR3 DNA reads TGTGCCAGCAGCCTCCCGGGGAGTGAGCAGTTCTTC. Protein: CASSLPGSEQFF.

The rearrangement uses TRBV7-9 and TRBJ2-5; D perhaps matches TRBD1 (6 bases). The DNA end lines up better with TRBJ2-7; the J call may be wrong. The CDR3 has 16 residues. From germline, CDR1 is SEHNR and CDR2 FQNEAQ (reference sequence). CDR3: CASSLFTGFREGEQYF. In nucleotides, the CDR3 is TGTGCCAGCAGCTTATTTACAGGGTTCAGAGAGGGCGAGCAGTACTTC.

The V call is TRBV7-9, the J call TRBJ2-4; D not resolved. The CDR3 covers 14 residues. The V gene lost 8 bases and the J gene lost 1 base, with 12 bases spanning the gap. Germline V CDR1 and CDR2: SEHNR, FQNEAQ (reference sequence). The chain's CDR3 is CASSGLDAKNIQYF. The CDR3 coding sequence is TGTGCCAGCTCGGGCCTTGACGCCAAAAACATTCAGTACTTC.

The chain is built from TRBV4-2 and TRBJ2-7, with TRBD2 as a possible D gene (6 bases). Germline CDR1 is LGHNA and CDR2 is YNFKEQ. V lost 1 base and J 6 bases, leaving 13 bases between the germline ends. This CDR3 is 14 amino acids long. The CDR3, as DNA: TGTGCCAGCAGCCAAGCGGAAGGGGAGGCCGAGCAGTACTTC. This gives the protein CASSQAEGEAEQYF.

The V and J genes are TRBV7-9 and TRBJ2-5; 9 bases align to TRBD1. The CDR3 is 16 residues long. V lost 5 bases, J lost 2 bases, and 9 bases stayed unmatched. CDR1 is SEHNR and CDR2 is FQNEAQ in the germline V gene (reference sequence). This CDR3 reads CASSPHPGQGQETQYF. Here the CDR3 DNA reads TGTGCCAGCAGCCCTCATCCGGGACAGGGACAAGAGACCCAGTACTTC.

The rearrangement joins TRBV30 to TRBJ2-6; no firm D call. Germline V lookup: CDR1 GTSNPN, CDR2 SVGIG (reference sequence). CDR3 length equals 15 residues. Trimming took off 2 bases at V and 0 bases at J, with 8 bases between the two ends. Written as DNA, the CDR3 is TGTGCCTGGAGTATTCCGTTCTCTGGGGCCAACGTCCTGACTTTC. Protein sequence: CAWSIPFSGANVLTF.

The gene calls are TRBV7-6 and TRBJ2-5, with 7 bases identical to TRBD2. The V gene end was trimmed by 1 base and the J gene end by 5 bases; junction bases not matched to a gene: 4. The germline CDR1 and CDR2 sequences are SGHVS and FNYEAQ. The CDR3 consists of 14 residues. The chain's CDR3 is CASSLVGGDETQYF. The CDR3 DNA is TGTGCCAGCAGCTTAGTTGGGGGGGATGAGACCCAGTACTTC. The full variable domain, rest sourced from reference TRBV7-6 and TRBJ2-5, is GAGVSQSPRYKVTKRGQDVALRCDPISGHVSLYWYRQALGQGPEFLTYFNYEAQQDKSGLPNDRFSAERPEGSISTLTIQRTEQRDSAMYRCASSLVGGDETQYFGPGTRLLVL.

CDR3 loop: CASSLGRGTQETQYF. The CDR3 DNA follows: TGTGCCAGCAGCTTAGGGCGGGGAACCCAAGAGACCCAGTACTTC. The V call is TRBV13, the J call TRBJ2-5, with D possibly TRBD2 on 6 matching bases. Trimming shortened V by 0 bases and J by 1 base, and 9 bases separated the two germline ends. In germline, CDR1 is PRHDT, CDR2 FYEKMQ (reference sequence). The CDR3 contains 15 residues.

The rearrangement uses TRBV11-2 and TRBJ2-3; D is ambiguous. The CDR3 has 12 amino acids. V was shortened by 6 bases and J by 4 bases, with 8 bases between the two germline ends. In germline, CDR1 is SGHAT, CDR2 FQNNGV. The CDR3 DNA reads as TGTGCCAGCAGTCCGACGTCAGATACGCAGTATTTT. This sequence encodes CASSPTSDTQYF.

The CDR3 is CASSPPAPNYGYTF. The CDR3 coding sequence is TGTGCCAGCTCACCACCGGCGCCCAACTATGGCTACACCTTC. The J gene is TRBJ1-2, the V gene TRBV18; D uncertain. Germline V gives CDR1 KGHSH, CDR2 LQKENI. CDR3 length: 14 residues. V gave up 0 bases and J gave up 2 bases, with 7 bases separating them.

This clone was counted a few times. CDR3 DNA sequence: TGTGCCTGGGGAACAGGGGGCGGGTATGGCTACACCTTC. Translation gives CAWGTGGGYGYTF. The V and J genes are TRBV30 and TRBJ1-2; 9 nucleotides line up with TRBD1. Germline V CDR1 and CDR2: GTSNPN, SVGIG (reference sequence). The CDR3 contains 13 residues. The trim removed 5 bases at V and 5 bases at J, leaving 6 bases unmatched.

This chain links TRBV5-8 with TRBJ1-1; 10 nucleotides align to TRBD1. The trim removed 3 bases at V and 2 bases at J, leaving 7 bases unmatched. CDR3 length: 16 amino acids. CDR1 is SGHTS, CDR2 YDEGEE, per germline. CDR3 sequence (DNA): TGTGCCAGCAGCTCGGGACAGGGGAAGGGAAACACTGAAGCTTTCTTT. It yields the protein CASSSGQGKGNTEAFF.

In DNA form, the CDR3 reads TGTGCCTGGAGTCCCCCTAATACGAACACCGGGGAGCTGTTTTTT. This encodes CAWSPPNTNTGELFF. The rearrangement uses TRBV30 and TRBJ2-2, with D unresolved. This CDR3 is built from 15 residues. The V gene lost 2 bases and the J gene lost 0 bases, with 10 bases spanning the gap. Germline V gene sequence: CDR1 GTSNPN, CDR2 SVGIG (reference sequence). Filled out from reference TRBV30 and TRBJ2-2, the complete variable domain reads SQTIHQWPATLVQPVGSPLSLECTVEGTSNPNLYWYRQAAGRGLQLLFYSVGIGQISSEVPQNLSASRPQDRQFILSSKKLLLSDSGFYLCAWSPPNTNTGELFFGEGSRLTVL.

This clone has only one observation. This chain joins TRBV29-1 and TRBJ2-7; no clear D. Trimming stripped 0 bases from V and 0 bases from J, with 9 bases between. CDR1 SQVTM and CDR2 ANQGSEA come from the germline V gene. The CDR3 is 14 amino acids. The CDR3 reads CSVEERQSSYEQYF. The CDR3 DNA is TGCAGCGTTGAAGAAAGGCAGAGCTCCTACGAGCAGTACTTC.

The genes are TRBV5-1 and TRBJ1-1; no definite D call. V shed 0 bases and J shed 1 base, with 10 bases lying between them. This CDR3 has 15 residues. Germline lookup yields CDR1 SGHRS and CDR2 YFSETQ. The CDR3 here is CASSLVLSQNTEAFF. CDR3 bases: TGCGCCAGCAGCTTGGTTCTCAGCCAGAACACTGAAGCTTTCTTT.

The chain combines TRBV18 with TRBJ2-3, with 7 bases matching TRBD2. V trimming: 4 bases; J trimming: 0 bases; junction bases outside the gene matches: 4. This CDR3 comprises 15 residues. The germline gives CDR1 KGHSH, CDR2 LQKENI. CDR3 DNA sequence: TGTGCCAGCTCACAAAGCGGGGCTAGCACAGATACGCAGTATTTT. Its protein is CASSQSGASTDTQYF.

The V gene is TRBV19, the J gene TRBJ2-6, with D perhaps matching TRBD2 (5 bases). Germline V gene sequence: CDR1 LNHDA, CDR2 SQIVND (reference sequence). The ends were cut back, 6 bases at V and 0 bases at J, with 9 bases in the middle. CDR3 length: 15 residues. The CDR3 DNA reads TGTGCCAGTAGCCGCCGGGACTCTGGGGCCAACGTCCTGACTTTC. Amino acids: CASSRRDSGANVLTF.

This chain links TRBV5-1 with TRBJ1-1, with 8 bases that match TRBD1. The ends lost 8 bases at V and 0 bases at J; junction bases unmatched: 9. This CDR3 has 15 residues. Germline-derived CDR1 and CDR2 are SGHRS and YFSETQ. The CDR3 loop reads CASRQGSYMNTEAFF. The CDR3, as DNA: TGCGCCAGTCGACAGGGGTCTTACATGAACACTGAAGCTTTCTTT.

Judged by abundance, this clone is medium-sized (0.01 to 0.1%). The chain employs TRBV7-9 and TRBJ2-7; tentatively, D is TRBD2 (6 bases). Looked up from germline, CDR1 is SEHNR and CDR2 is FQNEAQ (reference sequence). There are 14 residues in the CDR3. Trimming removed 1 base at V and 6 bases at J, with 13 bases between. CDR3 sequence reads: CASSLVGGVGEQYF. The DNA for the CDR3 is TGTGCCAGCAGCTTAGTAGGAGGGGTCGGCGAGCAGTACTTC.

The V gene is TRBV7-8, the J gene TRBJ2-7, with D possibly matching TRBD1 (6 bases). The germline V and J ends were trimmed by 4 bases and 4 bases, with 8 bases remaining between them. The CDR3 has 12 residues. Germline CDR1 SGHVS, CDR2 FQNEAQ. Here the CDR3 DNA reads TGTGCCAGCAGCTCAACAGGGTACGAGCAGTACTTC. It specifies CASSSTGYEQYF.

The gene calls are TRBV19 and TRBJ2-2; D perhaps matches TRBD2 (7 bases). CDR3 length: 18 residues. With 7 bases removed from V and 0 bases from J, the gap between germline ends came to 21 bases. Per the germline V gene, CDR1 is LNHDA and CDR2 is SQIVND (reference sequence). The CDR3 DNA follows: TGTGCCAGTACCCCCCCGGGGGGCTCGCGCGCGAACACCGGGGAGCTGTTTTTT. Translated: CASTPPGGSRANTGELFF.

This chain links TRBV4-1 with TRBJ1-3; 7 bases are a match to TRBD1. This CDR3 comprises 13 residues. V was pared by 4 bases and J by 6 bases, with 3 bases of the junction left unmatched. The germline V gene encodes CDR1 MGHRA and CDR2 YSYEKL. CDR3 coding DNA: TGCGCCAGCAGCCGAGGGGGCGTAAACACCATATATTTT. Amino acid sequence: CASSRGGVNTIYF.

The chain joins TRBV5-1 to TRBJ1-6, with D tentatively TRBD1 (5 bases). CDR3 length: 16 residues. V was cut by 3 bases and J by 0 bases, with 10 bases left in between. Germline V gene data show CDR1 as SGHRS and CDR2 as YFSETQ. The CDR3 region is CASSSTGGSYNSPLHF. CDR3 coding DNA: TGCGCCAGCAGCTCGACCGGGGGCTCCTATAATTCACCCCTCCACTTT.

This rearrangement joins TRBV14 to TRBJ2-4; 9 bases align to TRBD1. V lost 1 base, J lost 8 bases, and 6 bases stayed unmatched. From germline, CDR1 is SGHDN and CDR2 FVKESK. There are 15 residues in the CDR3. CDR3 loop: CASSQADHRGHIQYF. The CDR3 DNA is TGTGCCAGCAGCCAAGCCGATCACAGGGGGCACATTCAGTACTTC.

V is TRBV27 and J is TRBJ1-2; weak D call: TRBD1 (5 bases). V was pared by 5 bases and J by 6 bases, with 22 bases between. This CDR3 spans 16 amino acids. The germline CDR1 and CDR2 sequences are MNHEY and SMNVEV (reference sequence). The DNA of the CDR3 is TGTGCCAGCAGTCCCCCGGGAGTGGGGGGAAGCGATGGCTACACCTTC. This sequence encodes CASSPPGVGGSDGYTF.

The chain couples TRBV7-9 to TRBJ1-2; no clear D. Between the trimmed V and J ends, which lost 5 bases and 5 bases, there was a span of 18 bases. The CDR3 is 15 residues long. Germline values: CDR1 SEHNR, CDR2 FQNEAQ (reference sequence). The CDR3 nucleotides are TGTGCCAGCAGCCCGGCGTGGGCGATGGGGTATGGCTACACCTTC. Its protein product is CASSPAWAMGYGYTF.